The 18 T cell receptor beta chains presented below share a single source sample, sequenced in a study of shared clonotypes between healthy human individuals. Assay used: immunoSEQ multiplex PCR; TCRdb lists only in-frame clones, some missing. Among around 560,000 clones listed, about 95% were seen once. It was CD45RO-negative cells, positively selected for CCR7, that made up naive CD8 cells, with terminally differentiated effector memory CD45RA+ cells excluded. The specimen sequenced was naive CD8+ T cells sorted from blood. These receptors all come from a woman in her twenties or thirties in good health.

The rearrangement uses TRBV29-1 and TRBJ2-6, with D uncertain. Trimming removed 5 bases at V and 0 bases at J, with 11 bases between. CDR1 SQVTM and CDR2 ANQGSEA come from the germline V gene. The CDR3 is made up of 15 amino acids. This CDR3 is CSVRPAYSGANVLTF. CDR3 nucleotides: TGCAGCGTTCGTCCAGCCTACTCTGGGGCCAACGTCCTGACTTTC.

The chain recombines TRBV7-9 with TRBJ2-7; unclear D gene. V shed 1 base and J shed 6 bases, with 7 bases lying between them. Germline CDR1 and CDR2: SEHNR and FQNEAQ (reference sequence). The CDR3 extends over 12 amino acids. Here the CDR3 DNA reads TGTGCCAGCAGCTTAGGAGTGGCCGAGCAGTACTTC. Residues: CASSLGVAEQYF.

In nucleotides, the CDR3 is TGTGCCAGCAGTTTTTTAGGGACAGGGGAGTTATCTGACGAGCAGTACTTC. This translates into CASSFLGTGELSDEQYF. The chain couples TRBV28 to TRBJ2-7; 10 bases match TRBD1. Germline CDR1 and CDR2: MDHEN and SYDVKM. Trimming cost V 3 bases and J 5 bases; bases outside gene matches: 13. The CDR3 has 17 amino acids.

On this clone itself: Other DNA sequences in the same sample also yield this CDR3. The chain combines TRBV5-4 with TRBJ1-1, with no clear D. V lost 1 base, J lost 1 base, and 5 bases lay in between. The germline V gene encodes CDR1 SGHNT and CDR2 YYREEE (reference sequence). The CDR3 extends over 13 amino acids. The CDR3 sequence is CASSLWGNTEAFF. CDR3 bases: TGTGCCAGCAGCTTGTGGGGGAACACTGAAGCTTTCTTT.

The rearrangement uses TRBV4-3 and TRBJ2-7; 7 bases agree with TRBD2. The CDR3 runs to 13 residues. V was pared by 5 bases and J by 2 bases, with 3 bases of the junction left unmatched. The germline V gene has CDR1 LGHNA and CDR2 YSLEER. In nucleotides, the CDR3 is TGCGCCAGCAGCGAGCGGGATACCTACGAGCAGTACTTC. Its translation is CASSERDTYEQYF.

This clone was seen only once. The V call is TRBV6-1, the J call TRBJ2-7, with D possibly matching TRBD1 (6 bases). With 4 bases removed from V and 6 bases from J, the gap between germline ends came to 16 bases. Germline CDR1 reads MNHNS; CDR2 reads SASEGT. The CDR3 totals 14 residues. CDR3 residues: CASSAAGERGEQYF. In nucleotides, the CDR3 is TGTGCCAGCAGTGCAGCAGGGGAAAGGGGCGAGCAGTACTTC.

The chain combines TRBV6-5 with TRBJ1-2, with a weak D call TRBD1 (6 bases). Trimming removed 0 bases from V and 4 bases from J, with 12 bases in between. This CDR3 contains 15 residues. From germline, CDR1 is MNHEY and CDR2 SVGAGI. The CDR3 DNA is TGTGCCAGCAGTTACTCGGAAGGACAGATCTATGGCTACACCTTC. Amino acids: CASSYSEGQIYGYTF.

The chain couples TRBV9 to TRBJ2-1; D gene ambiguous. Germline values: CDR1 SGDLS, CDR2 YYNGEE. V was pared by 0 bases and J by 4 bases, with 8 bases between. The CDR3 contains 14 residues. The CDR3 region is CASSVGPEYNEQFF. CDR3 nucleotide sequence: TGTGCCAGCAGCGTAGGTCCAGAGTACAATGAGCAGTTCTTC.

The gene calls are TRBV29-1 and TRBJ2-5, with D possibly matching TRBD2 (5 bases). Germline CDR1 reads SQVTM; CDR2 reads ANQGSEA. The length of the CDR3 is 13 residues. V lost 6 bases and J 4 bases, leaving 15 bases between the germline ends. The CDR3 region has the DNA TGCAGCGTCCGCGGGTACCCAGTAGAGACCCAGTACTTC. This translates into CSVRGYPVETQYF.

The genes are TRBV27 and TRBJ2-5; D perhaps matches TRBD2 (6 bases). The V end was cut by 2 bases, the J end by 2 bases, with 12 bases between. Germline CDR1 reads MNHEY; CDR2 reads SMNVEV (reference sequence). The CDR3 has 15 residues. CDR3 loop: CASSLGGAQQETQYF. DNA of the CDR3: TGTGCCAGCAGTTTAGGAGGGGCTCAGCAAGAGACCCAGTACTTC.

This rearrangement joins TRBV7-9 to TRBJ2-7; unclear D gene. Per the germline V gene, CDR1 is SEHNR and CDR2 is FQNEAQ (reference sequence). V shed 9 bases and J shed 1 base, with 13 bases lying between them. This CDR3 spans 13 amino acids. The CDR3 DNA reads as TGTGCCAGTAATATGTGGGAATCCTACGAGCAGTACTTC. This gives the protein CASNMWESYEQYF.

The CDR3, as DNA: TGTGCCACCAGCGGGGGGCAGGCTGGCGAGCAGTACTTC. Translating it yields CATSGGQAGEQYF. The chain employs TRBV15 and TRBJ2-7; the D call may be TRBD1 or TRBD2 (6 bases each). V lost 5 bases and J 6 bases, leaving 14 bases between the germline ends. This CDR3 is 13 amino acids long. CDR1 LNHNV and CDR2 YYDKDF come from the germline V gene (reference sequence).

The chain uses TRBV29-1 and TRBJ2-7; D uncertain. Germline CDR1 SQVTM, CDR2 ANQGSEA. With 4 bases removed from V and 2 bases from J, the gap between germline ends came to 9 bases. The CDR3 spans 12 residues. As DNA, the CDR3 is TGCAGCGTTGTCGCCGAGGCCTACGAGCAGTACTTC. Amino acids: CSVVAEAYEQYF.

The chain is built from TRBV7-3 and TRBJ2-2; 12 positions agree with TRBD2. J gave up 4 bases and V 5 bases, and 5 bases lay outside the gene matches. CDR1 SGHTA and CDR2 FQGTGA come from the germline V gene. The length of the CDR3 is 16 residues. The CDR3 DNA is TGTGCCAGCAGCGCCCGACTAGCGGGAGCCACCGGGGAGCTGTTTTTT. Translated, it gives CASSARLAGATGELFF.

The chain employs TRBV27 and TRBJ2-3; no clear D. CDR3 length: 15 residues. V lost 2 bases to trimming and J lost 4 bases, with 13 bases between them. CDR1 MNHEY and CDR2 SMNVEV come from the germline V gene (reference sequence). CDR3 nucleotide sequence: TGTGCCAGCAGTTTAGCGGTGACGGCGGCAGATACGCAGTATTTT. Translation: CASSLAVTAADTQYF.

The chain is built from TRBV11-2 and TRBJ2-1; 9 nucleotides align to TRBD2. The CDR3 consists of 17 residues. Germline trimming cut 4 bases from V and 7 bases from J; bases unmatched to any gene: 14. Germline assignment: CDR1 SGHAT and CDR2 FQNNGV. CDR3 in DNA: TGTGCCAGCAGCTCCGGCTTTTTTAGCGGGAGAGGTAATGAGCAGTTCTTC. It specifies CASSSGFFSGRGNEQFF.

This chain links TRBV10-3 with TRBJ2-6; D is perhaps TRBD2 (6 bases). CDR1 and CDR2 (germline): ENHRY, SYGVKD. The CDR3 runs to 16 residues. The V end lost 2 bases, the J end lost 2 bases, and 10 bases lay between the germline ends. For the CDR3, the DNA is TGTGCCATCAGTGAGGATGGAGGGACTGGGGCCAACGTCCTGACTTTC. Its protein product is CAISEDGGTGANVLTF.

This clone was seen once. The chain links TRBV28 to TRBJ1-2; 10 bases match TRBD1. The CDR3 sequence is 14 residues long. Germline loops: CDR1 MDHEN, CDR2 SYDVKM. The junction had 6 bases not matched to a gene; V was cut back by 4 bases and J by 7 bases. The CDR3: CASSYLRQGAGYTF. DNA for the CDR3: TGTGCCAGCAGTTATCTGCGACAGGGGGCTGGCTACACCTTC.